The rows below give T cell receptor beta chains drawn from one sample of a study of Ad26.COV2.S vaccination and SARS-CoV-2 variants. The data were produced by immunoSEQ multiplex PCR, yet TCRdb's version contains in-frame clones alone and is incomplete. The table has about 680,000 clones, 80% to 90% seen once; the top ten hold roughly 1.5%. The sequencing here drew on peripheral blood, taken in a trial of Ad26.COV2.S vaccine versus placebo. These receptors were taken from a person aged 18 to 65 who received the Ad26.COV2.S COVID-19 vaccine or a placebo. The CDR3 runs from the conserved cysteine through the conserved F or W. D genes are given only for firm matches. A row's size may be missing; if present it is once, few, many or a size class.

CASSLWVSSTDTQYF,NA,NA,TRBV5-6
CASSRGGLTDTQYF,TRBD2,NA,TRBV6-5
CASSYSSSSDEQFF,NA,NA,TRBV6-6
CASKSPGAGANVLTF,NA,few,TRBV6-5
CASSVDERGSYNEQFF,TRBD2,NA,TRBV9
CASNSLGTGVTDTQYF,TRBD1,once,TRBV7-2
CASSPSTDTQYF,NA,once,TRBV7-2
CASSSTSGRYEQYF,TRBD2,NA,TRBV5-5
CAGDREQETQYF,TRBD1,NA,TRBV7-9
CASRTGNTIYF,NA,NA,TRBV12-3/TRBV12-4
CASRGTASGNTIYF,TRBD1,NA,TRBV6-6
CASSLDRGNYEQYF,TRBD1,NA,TRBV5-1
CASSQDASGGPGTQYF,TRBD2,NA,TRBV3-1/TRBV3-2
CASSSPGTTAMNTEAFF,NA,NA,TRBV7-9
CAWSVRDRRYSPLHF,TRBD1,NA,TRBV30
CASSLATGGGGYTF,NA,NA,TRBV7-9
CASSYLARAYSPLHF,NA,NA,TRBV6-5
CASSPGSSGAGPGGETQYF,NA,NA,TRBV5-4
CASSRGDSGGTNQETQYF,TRBD2,NA,TRBV4-2
CASGAGTVRSVNSPLHF,NA,NA,TRBV12-5
CASSNFGYGYEQYF,NA,NA,TRBV19
CASSVDQGSHEQYF,NA,NA,TRBV9
CASSSEGLGFVNEQFF,TRBD2,NA,TRBV19
CASSLVSNTGELFF,NA,NA,TRBV7-2
CASGQGINREQYF,TRBD1,NA,TRBV27
CASYEGTSSYNEQFF,NA,NA,TRBV30